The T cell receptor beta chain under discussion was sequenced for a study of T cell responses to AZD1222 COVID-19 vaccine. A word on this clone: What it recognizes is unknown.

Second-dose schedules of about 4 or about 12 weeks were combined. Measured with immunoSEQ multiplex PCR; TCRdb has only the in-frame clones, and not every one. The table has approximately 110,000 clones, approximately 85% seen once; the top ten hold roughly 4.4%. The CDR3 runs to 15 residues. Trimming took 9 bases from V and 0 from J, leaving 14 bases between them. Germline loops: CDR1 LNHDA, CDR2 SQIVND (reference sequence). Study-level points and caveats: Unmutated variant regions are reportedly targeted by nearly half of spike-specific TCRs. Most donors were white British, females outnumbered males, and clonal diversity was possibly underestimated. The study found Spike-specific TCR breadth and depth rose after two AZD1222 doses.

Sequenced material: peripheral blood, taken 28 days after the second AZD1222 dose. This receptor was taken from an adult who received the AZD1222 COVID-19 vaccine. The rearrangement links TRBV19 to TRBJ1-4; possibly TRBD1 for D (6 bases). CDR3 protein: CASRDISATNEKLFF. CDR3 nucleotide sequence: TGTGCCAGCCGGGACATCAGCGCAACTAATGAAAAACTGTTTTTT.